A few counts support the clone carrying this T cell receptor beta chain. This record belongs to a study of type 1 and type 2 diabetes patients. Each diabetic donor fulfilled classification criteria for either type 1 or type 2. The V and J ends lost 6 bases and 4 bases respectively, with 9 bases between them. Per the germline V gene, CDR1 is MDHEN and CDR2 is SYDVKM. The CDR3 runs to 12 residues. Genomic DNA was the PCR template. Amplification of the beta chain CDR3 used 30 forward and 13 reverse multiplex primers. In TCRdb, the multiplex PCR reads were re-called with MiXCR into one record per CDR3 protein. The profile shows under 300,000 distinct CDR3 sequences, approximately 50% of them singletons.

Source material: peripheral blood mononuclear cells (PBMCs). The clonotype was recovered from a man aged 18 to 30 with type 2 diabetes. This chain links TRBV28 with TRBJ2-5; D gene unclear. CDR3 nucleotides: TGTGCCAGCAGCTTTGACCCAGAGACCCAGTACTTC. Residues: CASSFDPETQYF.